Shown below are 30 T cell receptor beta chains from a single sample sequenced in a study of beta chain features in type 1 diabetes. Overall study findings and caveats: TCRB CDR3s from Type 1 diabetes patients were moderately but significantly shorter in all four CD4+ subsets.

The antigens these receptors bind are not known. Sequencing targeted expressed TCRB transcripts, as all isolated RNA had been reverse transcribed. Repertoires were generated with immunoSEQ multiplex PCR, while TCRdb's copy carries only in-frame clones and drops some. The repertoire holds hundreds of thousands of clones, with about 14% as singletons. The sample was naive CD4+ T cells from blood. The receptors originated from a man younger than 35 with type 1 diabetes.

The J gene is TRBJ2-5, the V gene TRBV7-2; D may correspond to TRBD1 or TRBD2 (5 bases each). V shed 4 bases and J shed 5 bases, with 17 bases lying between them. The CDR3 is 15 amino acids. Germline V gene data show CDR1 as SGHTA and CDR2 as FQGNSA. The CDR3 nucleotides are TGTGCCAGCAGCTCCCGGGACGGGCGGATTGAGACCCAGTACTTC. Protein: CASSSRDGRIETQYF. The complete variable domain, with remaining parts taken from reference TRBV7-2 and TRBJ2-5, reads GAGVSQSPSNKVTEKGKDVELRCDPISGHTALYWYRQSLGQGLEFLIYFQGNSAPDKSGLPSDRFSAERTGGSVSTLTIQRTQQEDSAVYLCASSSRDGRIETQYFGPGTRLLVL.

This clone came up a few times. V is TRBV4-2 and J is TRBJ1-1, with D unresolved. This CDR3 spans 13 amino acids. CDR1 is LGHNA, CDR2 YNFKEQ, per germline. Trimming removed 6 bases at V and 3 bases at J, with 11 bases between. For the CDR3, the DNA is TGTGCCAGCAGGCAGAGGGCAGACACTGAAGCTTTCTTT. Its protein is CASRQRADTEAFF.

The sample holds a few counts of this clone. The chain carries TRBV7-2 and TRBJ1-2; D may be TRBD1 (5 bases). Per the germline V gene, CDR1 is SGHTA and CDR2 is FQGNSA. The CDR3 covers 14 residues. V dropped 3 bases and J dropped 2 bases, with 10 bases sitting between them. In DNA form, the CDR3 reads TGTGCCAGCAGCTTGGCTAGGGACAACTATGGCTACACCTTC. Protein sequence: CASSLARDNYGYTF.

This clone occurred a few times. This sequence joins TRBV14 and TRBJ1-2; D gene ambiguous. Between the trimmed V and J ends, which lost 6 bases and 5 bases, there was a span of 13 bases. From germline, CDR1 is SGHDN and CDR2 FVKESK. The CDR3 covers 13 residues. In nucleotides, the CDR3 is TGTGCCAGCAGGCCGTCAATTCTTTATGGCTACACCTTC. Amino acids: CASRPSILYGYTF.

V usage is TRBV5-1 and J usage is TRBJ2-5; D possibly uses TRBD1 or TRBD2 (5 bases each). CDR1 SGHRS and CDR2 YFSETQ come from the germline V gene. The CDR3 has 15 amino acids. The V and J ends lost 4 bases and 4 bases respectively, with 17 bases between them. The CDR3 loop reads CASSPGWQGGETQYF. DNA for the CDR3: TGCGCCAGCAGCCCGGGGTGGCAGGGTGGAGAGACCCAGTACTTC.

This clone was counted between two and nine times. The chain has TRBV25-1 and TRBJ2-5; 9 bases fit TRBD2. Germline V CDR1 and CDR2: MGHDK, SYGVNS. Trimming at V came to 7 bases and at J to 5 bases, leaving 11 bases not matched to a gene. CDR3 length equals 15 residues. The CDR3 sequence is CASNFPAGGWETQYF. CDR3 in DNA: TGTGCCAGCAATTTTCCAGCGGGAGGTTGGGAGACCCAGTACTTC.

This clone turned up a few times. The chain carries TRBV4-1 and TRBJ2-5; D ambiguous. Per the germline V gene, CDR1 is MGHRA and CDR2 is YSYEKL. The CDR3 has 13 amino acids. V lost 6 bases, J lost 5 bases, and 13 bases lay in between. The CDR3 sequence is CASSRVPRETQYF. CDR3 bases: TGCGCCAGCAGTAGGGTCCCTCGGGAGACCCAGTACTTC.

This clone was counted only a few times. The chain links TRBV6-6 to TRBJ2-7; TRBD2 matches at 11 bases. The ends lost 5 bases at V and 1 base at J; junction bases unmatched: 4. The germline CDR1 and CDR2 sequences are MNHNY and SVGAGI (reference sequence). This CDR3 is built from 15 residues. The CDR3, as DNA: TGTGCCAGCAGTGGAGGACTAGCGGGTTCCTACGAGCAGTACTTC. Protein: CASSGGLAGSYEQYF.

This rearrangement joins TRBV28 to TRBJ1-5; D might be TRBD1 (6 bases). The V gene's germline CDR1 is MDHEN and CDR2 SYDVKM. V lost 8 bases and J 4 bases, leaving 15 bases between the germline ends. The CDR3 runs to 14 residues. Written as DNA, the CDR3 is TGTGCCAGCGCAACAGGGATCGGAAATCAGCCCCAGCATTTT. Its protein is CASATGIGNQPQHF.

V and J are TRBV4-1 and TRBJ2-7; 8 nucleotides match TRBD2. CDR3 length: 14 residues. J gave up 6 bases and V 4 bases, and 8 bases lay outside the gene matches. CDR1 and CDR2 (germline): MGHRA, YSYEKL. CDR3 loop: CASSPQGTSGEQYF. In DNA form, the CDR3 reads TGCGCCAGCAGCCCCCAGGGCACTAGCGGCGAGCAGTACTTC.

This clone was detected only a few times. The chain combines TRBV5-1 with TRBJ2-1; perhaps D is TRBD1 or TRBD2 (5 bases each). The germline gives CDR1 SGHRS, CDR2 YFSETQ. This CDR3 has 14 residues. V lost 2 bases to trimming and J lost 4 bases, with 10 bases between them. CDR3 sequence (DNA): TGCGCCAGCAGCTTTGGGGACCCATACAATGAGCAGTTCTTC. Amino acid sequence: CASSFGDPYNEQFF.

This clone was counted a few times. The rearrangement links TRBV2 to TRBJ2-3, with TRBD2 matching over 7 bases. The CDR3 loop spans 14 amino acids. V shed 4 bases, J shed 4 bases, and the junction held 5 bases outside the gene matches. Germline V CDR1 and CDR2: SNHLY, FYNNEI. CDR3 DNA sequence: TGTGCCAGCAGTGCCACTAGCGCCTCAGATACGCAGTATTTT. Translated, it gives CASSATSASDTQYF. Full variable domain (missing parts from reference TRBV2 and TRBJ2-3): EPEVTQTPSHQVTQMGQEVILRCVPISNHLYFYWYRQILGQKVEFLVSFYNNEISEKSEIFDDQFSVERPDGSNFTLKIRSTKLEDSAMYFCASSATSASDTQYFGPGTRLTVL.

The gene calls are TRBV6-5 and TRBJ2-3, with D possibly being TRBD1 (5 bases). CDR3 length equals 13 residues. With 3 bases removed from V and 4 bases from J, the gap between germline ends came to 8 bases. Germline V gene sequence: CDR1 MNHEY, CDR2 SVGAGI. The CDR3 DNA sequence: TGTGCCAGCAGTTATGTCAGGGCAGATACGCAGTATTTT. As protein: CASSYVRADTQYF.

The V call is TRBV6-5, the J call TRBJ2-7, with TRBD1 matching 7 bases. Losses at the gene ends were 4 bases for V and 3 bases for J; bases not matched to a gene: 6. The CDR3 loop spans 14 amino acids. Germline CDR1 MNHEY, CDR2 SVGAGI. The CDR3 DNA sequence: TGTGCCAGCAGTTGGGGACAGCGAAGCTACGAGCAGTACTTC. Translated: CASSWGQRSYEQYF.

The CDR3 spells CSVGGSGQGNQPQHF. CDR3 in DNA: TGCAGCGTGGGGGGTTCAGGACAGGGAAATCAGCCCCAGCATTTT. The genes are TRBV29-1 and TRBJ1-5; 8 bases agree with TRBD1. The CDR3 runs 15 residues. Trimming took 6 bases from V and 4 from J; bases not matched to a gene: 11. The germline CDR1 and CDR2 sequences are SQVTM and ANQGSEA. Full variable domain (remainder filled in from reference TRBV29-1 and TRBJ1-5): SAVISQKPSRDICQRGTSLTIQCQVDSQVTMMFWYRQQPGQSLTLIATANQGSEATYESGFVIDKFPISRPNLTFSTLTVSNMSPEDSSIYLCSVGGSGQGNQPQHFGDGTRLSIL.

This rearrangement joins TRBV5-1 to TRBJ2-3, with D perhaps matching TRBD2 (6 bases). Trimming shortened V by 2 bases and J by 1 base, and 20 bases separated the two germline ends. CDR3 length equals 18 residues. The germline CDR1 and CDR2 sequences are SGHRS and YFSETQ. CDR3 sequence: CASSFGYGRRSGTDTQYF. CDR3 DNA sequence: TGCGCCAGCAGCTTCGGATACGGGAGACGGTCCGGCACAGATACGCAGTATTTT.

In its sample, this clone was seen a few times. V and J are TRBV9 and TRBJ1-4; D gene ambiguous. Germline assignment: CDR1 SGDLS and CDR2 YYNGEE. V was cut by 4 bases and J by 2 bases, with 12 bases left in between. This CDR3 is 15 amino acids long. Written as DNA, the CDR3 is TGTGCCAGCAGCCGCGGACTGTCGACTAATGAAAAACTGTTTTTT. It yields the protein CASSRGLSTNEKLFF.

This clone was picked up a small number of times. The chain's CDR3 is CASSLDGSGSRETQYF. DNA for the CDR3: TGTGCCAGCAGCTTGGATGGCAGCGGGAGTCGAGAGACCCAGTACTTC. The V and J genes are TRBV5-4 and TRBJ2-5; TRBD2 agrees at 8 bases. J was trimmed by 4 bases and V by 0 bases; bases with no gene match: 8. The CDR3 is 16 residues long. CDR1 and CDR2 from the germline V gene are SGHNT and YYREEE (reference sequence).

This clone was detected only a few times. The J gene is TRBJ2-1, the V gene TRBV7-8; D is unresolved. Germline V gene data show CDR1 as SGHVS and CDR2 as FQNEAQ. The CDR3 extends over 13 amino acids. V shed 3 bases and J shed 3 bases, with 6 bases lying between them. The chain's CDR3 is CASSFGVYNEQFF. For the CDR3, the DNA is TGTGCCAGCAGCTTTGGGGTCTACAATGAGCAGTTCTTC.

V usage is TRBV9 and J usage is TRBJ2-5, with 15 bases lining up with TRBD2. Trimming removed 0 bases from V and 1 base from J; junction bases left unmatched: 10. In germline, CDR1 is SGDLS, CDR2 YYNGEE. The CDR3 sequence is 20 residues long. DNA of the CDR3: TGTGCCAGCAGCGTAGCCGGTAGTGGGACTAGCGGGGGGACCCAAGAGACCCAGTACTTC. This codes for CASSVAGSGTSGGTQETQYF.

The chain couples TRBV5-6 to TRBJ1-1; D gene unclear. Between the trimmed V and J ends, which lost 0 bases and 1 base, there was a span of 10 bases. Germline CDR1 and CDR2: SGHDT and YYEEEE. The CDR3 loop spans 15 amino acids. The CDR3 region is CASSLGPQTNTEAFF. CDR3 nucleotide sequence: TGTGCCAGCAGCTTGGGCCCACAGACGAACACTGAAGCTTTCTTT.

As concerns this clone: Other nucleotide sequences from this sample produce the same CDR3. This CDR3 reads CASSPDYEQYF. The CDR3 region has the DNA TGTGCCAGCAGCCCCGACTACGAGCAGTACTTC. J is TRBJ2-7 and V is TRBV7-2; D not resolved. Trimming took off 5 bases at V and 3 bases at J, with 5 bases between the two ends. This CDR3 contains 11 residues. From germline, CDR1 is SGHTA and CDR2 FQGNSA. Based on the CDR3 plus reference TRBV7-2 and TRBJ2-7, the full variable domain is GAGVSQSPSNKVTEKGKDVELRCDPISGHTALYWYRQSLGQGLEFLIYFQGNSAPDKSGLPSDRFSAERTGGSVSTLTIQRTQQEDSAVYLCASSPDYEQYFGPGTRLTVT.

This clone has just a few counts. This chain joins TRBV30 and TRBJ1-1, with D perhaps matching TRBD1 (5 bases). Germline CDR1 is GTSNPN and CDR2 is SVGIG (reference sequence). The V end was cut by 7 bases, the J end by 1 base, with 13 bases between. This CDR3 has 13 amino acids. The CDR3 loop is CALQVVENTEAFF. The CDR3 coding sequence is TGTGCCTTACAGGTGGTGGAGAACACTGAAGCTTTCTTT.

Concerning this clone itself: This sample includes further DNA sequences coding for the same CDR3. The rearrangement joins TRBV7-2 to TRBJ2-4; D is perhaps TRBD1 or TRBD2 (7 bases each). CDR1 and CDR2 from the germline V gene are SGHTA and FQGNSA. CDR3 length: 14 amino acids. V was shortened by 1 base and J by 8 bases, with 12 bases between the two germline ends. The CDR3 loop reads CASSLDRGGDIQYF. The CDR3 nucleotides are TGTGCCAGCAGCTTAGACAGGGGAGGGGACATTCAGTACTTC.

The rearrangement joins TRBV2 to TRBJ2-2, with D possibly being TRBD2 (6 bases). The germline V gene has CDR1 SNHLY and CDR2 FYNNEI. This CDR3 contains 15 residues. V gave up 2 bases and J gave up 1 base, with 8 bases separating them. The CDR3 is CASSEISGNTGELFF. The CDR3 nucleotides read TGTGCCAGCAGTGAAATTAGCGGGAACACCGGGGAGCTGTTTTTT.

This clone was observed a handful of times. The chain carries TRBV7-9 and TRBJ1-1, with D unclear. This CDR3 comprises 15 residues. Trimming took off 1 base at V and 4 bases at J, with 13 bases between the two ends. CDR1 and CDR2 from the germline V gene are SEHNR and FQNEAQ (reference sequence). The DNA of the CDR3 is TGTGCCAGCAGCTTAGAATGGAACAGTGGCACTGAAGCTTTCTTT. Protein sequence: CASSLEWNSGTEAFF.

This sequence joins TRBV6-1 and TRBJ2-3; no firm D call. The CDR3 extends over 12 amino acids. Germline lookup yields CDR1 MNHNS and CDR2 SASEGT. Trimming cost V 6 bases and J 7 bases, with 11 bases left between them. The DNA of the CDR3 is TGTGCCAGCAGGGATCCGGCGAATACGCAGTATTTT. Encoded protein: CASRDPANTQYF.

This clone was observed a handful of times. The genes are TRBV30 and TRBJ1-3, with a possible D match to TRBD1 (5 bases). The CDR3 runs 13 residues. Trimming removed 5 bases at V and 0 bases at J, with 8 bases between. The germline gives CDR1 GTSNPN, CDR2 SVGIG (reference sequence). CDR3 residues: CAWAGSSGNTIYF. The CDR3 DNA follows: TGTGCCTGGGCAGGGTCCTCTGGAAACACCATATATTTT. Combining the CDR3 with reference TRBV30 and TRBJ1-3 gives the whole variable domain SQTIHQWPATLVQPVGSPLSLECTVEGTSNPNLYWYRQAAGRGLQLLFYSVGIGQISSEVPQNLSASRPQDRQFILSSKKLLLSDSGFYLCAWAGSSGNTIYFGEGSWLTVV.

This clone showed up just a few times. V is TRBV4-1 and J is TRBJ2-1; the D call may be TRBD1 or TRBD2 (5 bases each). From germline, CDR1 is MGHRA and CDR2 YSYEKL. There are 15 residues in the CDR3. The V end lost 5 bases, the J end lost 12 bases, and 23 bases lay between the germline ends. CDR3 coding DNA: TGCGCCAGCAGCTCGCCGGGACGGAGGTCCTTAGGGCAGTTCTTC. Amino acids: CASSSPGRRSLGQFF.

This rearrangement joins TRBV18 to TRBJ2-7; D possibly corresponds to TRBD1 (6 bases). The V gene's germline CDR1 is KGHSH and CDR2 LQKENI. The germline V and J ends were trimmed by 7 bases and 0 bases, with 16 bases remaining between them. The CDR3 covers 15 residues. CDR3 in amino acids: CASFHQGQTSYEQYF. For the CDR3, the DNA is TGTGCCAGCTTTCACCAAGGACAGACCTCCTACGAGCAGTACTTC.